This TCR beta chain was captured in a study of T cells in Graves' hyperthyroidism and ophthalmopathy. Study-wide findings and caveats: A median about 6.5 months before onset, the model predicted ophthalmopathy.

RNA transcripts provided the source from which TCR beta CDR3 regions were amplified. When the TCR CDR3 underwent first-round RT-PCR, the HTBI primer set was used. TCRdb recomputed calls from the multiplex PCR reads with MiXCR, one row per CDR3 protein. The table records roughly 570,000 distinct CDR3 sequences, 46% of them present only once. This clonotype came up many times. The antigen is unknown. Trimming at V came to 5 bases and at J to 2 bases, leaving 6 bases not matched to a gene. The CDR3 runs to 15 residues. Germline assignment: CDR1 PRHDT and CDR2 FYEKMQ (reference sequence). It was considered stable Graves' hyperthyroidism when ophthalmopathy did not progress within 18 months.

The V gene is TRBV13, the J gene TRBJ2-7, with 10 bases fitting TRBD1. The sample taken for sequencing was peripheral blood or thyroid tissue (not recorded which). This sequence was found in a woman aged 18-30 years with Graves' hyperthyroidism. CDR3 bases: TGTGCCAGCAGCCCGAGGGGACAGGGGACCTACGAGCAGTACTTC. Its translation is CASSPRGQGTYEQYF.